The 5 T cell receptor beta chains reported below all come from one sample, sequenced in a study of cytomegalovirus exposure and HLA in healthy donors (dated by TCRdb to 2017 to 2019). To prepare the library, the immunoSEQ multiplex PCR assay was applied. For the multiplex PCR, a mixture combining 60 forward primers for TCR Vbeta segments and 13 reverse primers for TCR Jbeta segments was used. In its TCRdb copy, this immuneACCESS table keeps in-frame sequences only and misses some clones. Where compared with another copy, unresolved V genes explain less than half of these, and the others have no known cause. The sample profile shows 50,000 to 55,000 clones; over 75% of them were found once. Together, the top ten hold about 2.5% of the sample. Sequenced sample: PBMCs. Every receptor here comes from a boy aged 5-17 years in good health and CMV-seropositive.

This chain's CDR3 is CASSLTGAPNIQYF. The CDR3 DNA sequence: TGTGCCAGCAGTTTAACAGGCGCCCCAAACATTCAGTACTTC. The chain combines TRBV5-4 with TRBJ2-4, with a tentative D call TRBD1 (5 bases). The CDR3 is made up of 14 amino acids. The V gene's germline CDR1 is SGHNT and CDR2 YYREEE (reference sequence). V gave up 5 bases and J gave up 6 bases, with 15 bases separating them.

This clone was counted once. The chain carries TRBV6-5 and TRBJ2-1, with D tentatively TRBD1 (6 bases). The CDR3 loop spans 15 amino acids. Looked up from germline, CDR1 is MNHEY and CDR2 is SVGAGI. Trimming took 6 bases from V and 0 from J, leaving 12 bases between them. CDR3 sequence (DNA): TGTGCCAGCAGCCTTCTAGGGGGCTCCTACAATGAGCAGTTCTTC. Amino acid sequence: CASSLLGGSYNEQFF.

There are a few counts of this clone. V and J are TRBV27 and TRBJ2-7, with TRBD1 matching over 8 bases. Germline trimming cut 6 bases from V and 5 bases from J; bases unmatched to any gene: 6. The CDR3 consists of 13 residues. CDR1 is MNHEY and CDR2 is SMNVEV in the germline V gene (reference sequence). This CDR3 reads CASRTGGVNEQYF. CDR3 in DNA: TGTGCCAGCAGAACAGGGGGAGTCAACGAGCAGTACTTC.

The chain is built from TRBV2 and TRBJ2-1; TRBD2 is a possible D gene (5 bases). This CDR3 has 14 residues. Trimming cost V 8 bases and J 8 bases, with 19 bases left between them. Germline V lookup: CDR1 SNHLY, CDR2 FYNNEI. The DNA of the CDR3 is TGTGCCAGCCGAGGGCAGGACCGCCTCCATGAGCAGTTCTTC. As protein: CASRGQDRLHEQFF.

The chain has TRBV5-3 and TRBJ2-1; no definite D call. TRBV5-3 is designated an ORF whose function remains uncertain. V dropped 3 bases and J dropped 0 bases, with 13 bases sitting between them. The CDR3 totals 16 residues. CDR3 in amino acids: CARSSRGESSYNEQFF. The CDR3 coding sequence is TGTGCCAGAAGCTCTCGAGGAGAGAGCTCCTACAATGAGCAGTTCTTC.